The 31 T cell receptor beta chains given below trace back to one sample, sequenced in a study of long-term antiretroviral therapy in people with HIV. The run of the v3.0 immunoSEQ assay was at survey level. Repertoires were generated with immunoSEQ multiplex PCR, while TCRdb's copy carries only in-frame clones and drops some. The sample yields roughly 28,000 clones, roughly 89% seen once. Sequenced material: unsorted PBMCs, taken 1.8 years after starting antiretroviral therapy. The origin of the receptors is a woman between 18 and 29 years old with HIV.

The chain links TRBV7-9 to TRBJ1-1, with TRBD1 matching 7 bases. In germline, CDR1 is SEHNR, CDR2 FQNEAQ (reference sequence). Trimming at V came to 5 bases and at J to 7 bases, leaving 4 bases not matched to a gene. This CDR3 is 12 amino acids long. The CDR3 sequence: CASSPGGVEAFF. CDR3 bases: TGTGCCAGCAGCCCAGGGGGGGTTGAAGCTTTCTTT.

The rearrangement joins TRBV9 to TRBJ1-6, with 7 nucleotides matching TRBD1. The CDR3 has 15 amino acids. Germline CDR1 is SGDLS and CDR2 is YYNGEE. V trimming: 0 bases; J trimming: 10 bases; junction bases outside the gene matches: 7. In DNA form, the CDR3 reads TGTGCCAGCAGCGTAGACGCAGGGGGTGCCTCACCCCTCCACTTT. It is translated as CASSVDAGGASPLHF.

The rearrangement links TRBV4-3 to TRBJ2-3; D remains unclear. This CDR3 comprises 14 residues. V shed 1 base and J shed 0 bases, with 5 bases lying between them. Germline V CDR1 and CDR2: LGHNA, YSLEER. The CDR3, as DNA: TGCGCCAGCAGCCAAGGCAGTAGCACAGATACGCAGTATTTT. This encodes CASSQGSSTDTQYF.

In the case of this clone: It is unclear where the CDR3 begins or ends on the DNA, so no DNA is shown, and the CDR3 is as TCRdb lists it. V gene TRBV18 combines with J gene TRBJ1-4. Germline V gene sequence: CDR1 KGHSH, CDR2 LQKENI. The CDR3 spans 19 residues, counting both ends. CDR3 amino acids: CASSRLRARGEATNEKLFF.

This clone appeared a single time. The chain combines TRBV7-9 with TRBJ2-1; no clear D. The CDR3 loop spans 15 amino acids. Germline lookup yields CDR1 SEHNR and CDR2 FQNEAQ (reference sequence). The V gene lost 2 bases and the J gene lost 3 bases, with 11 bases spanning the gap. This CDR3 reads CASSLSESGYNEQFF. In DNA form, the CDR3 reads TGTGCCAGCAGCTTATCTGAGAGTGGCTACAATGAGCAGTTCTTC.

The chain has TRBV28 and TRBJ2-7; TRBD1 matches at 9 bases. The CDR3 loop spans 13 amino acids. With 6 bases clipped from V and 3 bases from J, the junction kept 3 bases outside the gene matches. CDR1 MDHEN and CDR2 SYDVKM come from the germline V gene. This chain's CDR3 is CASSGDRVYEQYF. In DNA form, the CDR3 reads TGTGCCAGCAGCGGGGACAGGGTCTACGAGCAGTACTTC.

The chain uses TRBV6-5 and TRBJ2-5, with TRBD1 identical over 7 bases. This CDR3 is 15 amino acids long. Germline V CDR1 and CDR2: MNHEY, SVGAGI. Trimming took 2 bases from V and 2 from J; bases not matched to a gene: 5. The CDR3 loop reads CASSYRQGEQETQYF. The CDR3 DNA follows: TGTGCCAGCAGTTACCGGCAGGGGGAACAAGAGACCCAGTACTTC.

This chain connects TRBV6-1 to TRBJ2-1; 8 bases are a match to TRBD2. The CDR3 is 20 residues long. Looked up from germline, CDR1 is MNHNS and CDR2 is SASEGT. Trimming removed 2 bases from V and 0 bases from J; junction bases left unmatched: 15. The CDR3: CASSEQRGQLAASSYNEQFF. The CDR3 DNA follows: TGTGCCAGCAGTGAACAGAGGGGTCAACTAGCGGCAAGCTCCTACAATGAGCAGTTCTTC.

The V gene is TRBV4-2, the J gene TRBJ2-7; 10 nucleotides line up with TRBD2. Germline CDR1 and CDR2: LGHNA and YNFKEQ. The CDR3 has 21 residues. V lost 4 bases to trimming and J lost 0 bases; unmatched junction nucleotides: 21. The CDR3 spells CASSLSPVVPGTSASSYEQYF. DNA for the CDR3: TGTGCCAGCAGCCTCAGCCCGGTAGTGCCGGGGACTAGCGCGAGCTCCTACGAGCAGTACTTC.

The genes are TRBV19 and TRBJ2-7; 9 nucleotides agree with TRBD1. The germline V gene encodes CDR1 LNHDA and CDR2 SQIVND (reference sequence). The CDR3 has 15 residues. The J segment lost 1 base and the V segment lost 3 bases, leaving 4 bases of the junction unmatched. CDR3 in amino acids: CASSIATGGSYEQYF. CDR3 bases: TGTGCCAGTAGTATTGCGACAGGGGGATCCTACGAGCAGTACTTC.

The chain joins TRBV19 to TRBJ1-1, with TRBD1 identical over 7 bases. V was clipped by 6 bases and J by 0 bases; unmatched bases: 4. The CDR3 length is 14 residues. Germline assignment: CDR1 LNHDA and CDR2 SQIVND (reference sequence). The CDR3 nucleotides read TGTGCCAGTAGGAGGGACAGATTGAACACTGAAGCTTTCTTT. The encoded protein is CASRRDRLNTEAFF. Full variable domain (outside the CDR3, taken from reference TRBV19 and TRBJ1-1): DGGITQSPKYLFRKEGQNVTLSCEQNLNHDAMYWYRQDPGQGLRLIYYSQIVNDFQKGDIAEGYSVSREKKESFPLTVTSAQKNPTAFYLCASRRDRLNTEAFFGQGTRLTVV.

The rearrangement joins TRBV9 to TRBJ2-7; D is unclear. The CDR3 is made up of 14 amino acids. Deletions cut 2 bases from V and 3 bases from J, with 12 bases between. Germline V gives CDR1 SGDLS, CDR2 YYNGEE. The CDR3 nucleotides are TGTGCCAGCAGCGTCTCAACTCTAAACTACGAGCAGTACTTC. Protein sequence: CASSVSTLNYEQYF.

The V gene is TRBV5-4, the J gene TRBJ2-3; tentative D call: TRBD2 (7 bases). V was trimmed by 0 bases and J by 5 bases, leaving 16 bases between them. Germline lookup yields CDR1 SGHNT and CDR2 YYREEE (reference sequence). The CDR3 runs 16 residues. This chain's CDR3 is CASSLGMAGDIDTQYF. The CDR3 DNA reads TGTGCCAGCAGCTTGGGAATGGCGGGGGACATAGATACGCAGTATTTT.

This chain uses TRBV5-6 with TRBJ1-2, with D perhaps matching TRBD1 (6 bases). Germline V gives CDR1 SGHDT, CDR2 YYEEEE. The CDR3 consists of 13 residues. Trimming pared 3 bases from V and 2 bases from J, leaving 8 bases between. This CDR3 is CASSSTGNYGYTF. For the CDR3, the DNA is TGTGCCAGCAGCTCCACAGGGAACTATGGCTACACCTTC.

This chain uses TRBV7-3 with TRBJ2-3; tentatively, D is TRBD2 (6 bases). Germline V CDR1 and CDR2: SGHTA, FQGTGA. Trimming left V 5 bases short and J 1 base short, with 13 bases between. The CDR3 is 15 residues long. The CDR3 bases are TGTGCCAGCAGCCCCCGGCAGCGGGGCACAGATACGCAGTATTTT. It encodes CASSPRQRGTDTQYF.

The chain links TRBV6-5 to TRBJ1-1, with D uncertain. CDR3 length: 15 amino acids. The V gene's germline CDR1 is MNHEY and CDR2 SVGAGI. V was trimmed by 4 bases and J by 2 bases, leaving 14 bases between them. CDR3 sequence (DNA): TGTGCCAGCAGTTCAGCCGGGTACCTAAACACTGAAGCTTTCTTT. Amino acids: CASSSAGYLNTEAFF.

This rearrangement joins TRBV19 to TRBJ2-7, with TRBD1 matching 10 bases. The CDR3 extends over 16 amino acids. Losses at the gene ends were 4 bases for V and 1 base for J; bases not matched to a gene: 7. Per germline, CDR1 LNHDA and CDR2 SQIVND (reference sequence). CDR3: CASSRRQGASSYEQYF. DNA of the CDR3: TGTGCCAGTAGTAGACGACAGGGGGCGTCTTCCTACGAGCAGTACTTC.

V gene TRBV19 combines with J gene TRBJ1-1; no firm D call. V gave up 7 bases and J gave up 6 bases, with 9 bases separating them. This CDR3 contains 11 residues. Germline CDR1 reads LNHDA; CDR2 reads SQIVND (reference sequence). The CDR3 bases are TGTGCCAGTACCGGGTCCGCTGAAGCTTTCTTT. It yields the protein CASTGSAEAFF. Full variable domain (outside the CDR3, taken from reference TRBV19 and TRBJ1-1): DGGITQSPKYLFRKEGQNVTLSCEQNLNHDAMYWYRQDPGQGLRLIYYSQIVNDFQKGDIAEGYSVSREKKESFPLTVTSAQKNPTAFYLCASTGSAEAFFGQGTRLTVV.

In its sample, this clone was seen once. The chain couples TRBV7-9 to TRBJ2-2; D remains ambiguous. From germline, CDR1 is SEHNR and CDR2 FQNEAQ (reference sequence). Deletions cut 2 bases from V and 3 bases from J, with 7 bases between. The CDR3 loop spans 14 amino acids. The CDR3 here is CASSLMVDTGELFF. CDR3 sequence (DNA): TGTGCCAGCAGCTTAATGGTGGACACCGGGGAGCTGTTTTTT.

The V call is TRBV28, the J call TRBJ2-7; TRBD1 is a possible D gene (6 bases). With 3 bases removed from V and 6 bases from J, the gap between germline ends came to 6 bases. Germline V gives CDR1 MDHEN, CDR2 SYDVKM. CDR3 length equals 11 residues. The CDR3 is CASSLTGEQYF. CDR3 coding DNA: TGTGCCAGCAGTTTGACAGGCGAGCAGTACTTC.

This clone occurred once. This chain connects TRBV4-1 to TRBJ2-2; D may be TRBD2 (5 bases). Trimming removed 4 bases at V and 4 bases at J, with 13 bases between. The germline gives CDR1 MGHRA, CDR2 YSYEKL. The CDR3 loop spans 15 amino acids. CDR3 nucleotides: TGCGCCAGCAGCCCCCCCCTAGGGAGCACCGGGGAGCTGTTTTTT. This codes for CASSPPLGSTGELFF.

The gene calls are TRBV9 and TRBJ2-7; tentative D call: TRBD2 (6 bases). This CDR3 region has 14 residues. Trimming removed 4 bases from V and 1 base from J, with 12 bases in between. Germline loops: CDR1 SGDLS, CDR2 YYNGEE. The DNA for the CDR3 is TGTGCCAGCAGCATGGGACGGGGGTCCTACGAGCAGTACTTC. Encoded protein: CASSMGRGSYEQYF.

The chain recombines TRBV4-3 with TRBJ2-7; no definite D call. Germline V gene sequence: CDR1 LGHNA, CDR2 YSLEER. The V end was cut by 1 base, the J end by 0 bases, with 10 bases between. CDR3 length: 15 residues. The CDR3 DNA reads as TGCGCCAGCAGCCAAGGGACCGGGTACTCCTACGAGCAGTACTTC. Translated: CASSQGTGYSYEQYF.

The genes are TRBV7-2 and TRBJ2-7, with 15 nucleotides matching TRBD2. This CDR3 is 15 amino acids long. Germline CDR1 SGHTA, CDR2 FQGNSA. Germline trimming cut 5 bases from V and 3 bases from J; bases unmatched to any gene: 2. CDR3 sequence: CASSMGLAGGYEQYF. DNA for the CDR3: TGTGCCAGCAGCATGGGACTAGCGGGAGGCTACGAGCAGTACTTC.

This chain uses TRBV4-1 with TRBJ1-5; weak D call: TRBD1 (6 bases). Trimming shortened V by 5 bases and J by 1 base, and 12 bases separated the two germline ends. The CDR3 covers 15 residues. Germline V lookup: CDR1 MGHRA, CDR2 YSYEKL. CDR3 coding DNA: TGCGCCAGCAGCTCCCGGACAGTAAGCAATCAGCCCCAGCATTTT. Translated: CASSSRTVSNQPQHF.

This chain links TRBV13 with TRBJ2-5, with TRBD2 matching 10 bases. CDR1 is PRHDT, CDR2 FYEKMQ, per germline (reference sequence). J lost 4 bases, V lost 8 bases, and 7 bases had no gene match. The CDR3 runs to 14 residues. The DNA of the CDR3 is TGTGCCAGCCAAGGTAGCGGGGGGCCAGAGACCCAGTACTTC. Residues: CASQGSGGPETQYF.

This chain links TRBV5-1 with TRBJ1-2, with 7 bases identical to TRBD1. V gave up 0 bases and J gave up 6 bases; unmatched junction bases: 5. This CDR3 is 14 amino acids long. The germline V gene has CDR1 SGHRS and CDR2 YFSETQ. The CDR3 DNA reads as TGCGCCAGCAGCTTGGGGAGGGACAGAGATGGCTACACCTTC. Encoded protein: CASSLGRDRDGYTF.

The chain uses TRBV11-1 and TRBJ2-5; TRBD2 might be the D (5 bases). Deletions cut 1 base from V and 4 bases from J, with 19 bases between. This CDR3 is 17 amino acids long. CDR1 SGHAT and CDR2 FQDESV come from the germline V gene (reference sequence). The CDR3 protein is CASSLGGGARFTETQYF. The CDR3, as DNA: TGTGCCAGCAGCTTAGGAGGAGGCGCAAGATTTACAGAGACCCAGTACTTC.

CDR3 coding DNA: TGTGCCAGCAGCCGGCTGACAGGGGGGAGAACTGAAGCTTTCTTT. This gives the protein CASSRLTGGRTEAFF. The rearrangement uses TRBV7-9 and TRBJ1-1; TRBD1 agrees at 9 bases. Germline CDR1 and CDR2: SEHNR and FQNEAQ (reference sequence). The V gene end was trimmed by 5 bases and the J gene end by 5 bases; junction bases not matched to a gene: 9. This CDR3 has 15 amino acids.

The V call is TRBV29-1, the J call TRBJ1-2, with TRBD1 as a possible D gene (6 bases). Trimming removed 2 bases from V and 4 bases from J, with 20 bases in between. CDR3 size: 16 residues. Germline V gene sequence: CDR1 SQVTM, CDR2 ANQGSEA. CDR3 in DNA: TGCAGCGTTGAAAGGGACACAGGCAGAGGCTTCTATGGCTACACCTTC. Translated: CSVERDTGRGFYGYTF.

This clone was counted only a few times. The chain employs TRBV28 and TRBJ1-4; D unclear. This CDR3 is 14 amino acids long. Trimming cost V 0 bases and J 10 bases, with 12 bases left between them. The germline gives CDR1 MDHEN, CDR2 SYDVKM. The CDR3 protein is CASSLWSGEVKLFF. CDR3 nucleotide sequence: TGTGCCAGCAGTTTATGGTCCGGGGAGGTAAAACTGTTTTTT.